The next 23 T cell receptor beta chains were all read from a single sample in a study of blood T cells in healthy people across ages. Combining a sample-barcoded 5' primer with a J-beta primer mix, a second PCR ran for 7 to 11 cycles. TCRdb recomputed calls from the 5' RACE reads with MiXCR, one row per CDR3 protein. Of some 1,800,000 distinct CDR3 sequences listed, approximately 39% are singletons. Sequencing used blood. These receptors all come from a human donor in good health.

V gene TRBV5-6 combines with J gene TRBJ1-2; possible D gene TRBD1, 5 bases. Germline lookup yields CDR1 SGHDT and CDR2 YYEEEE. V was trimmed by 1 base and J by 7 bases, leaving 11 bases between them. CDR3 size: 13 residues. CDR3 nucleotide sequence: TGTGCCAGCAGCTTGACCCTCGGGGGTGGCTACACCTTC. Amino acid sequence: CASSLTLGGGYTF.

This clonotype was detected only a few times. The chain uses TRBV6-5 and TRBJ1-2, with a tentative D call TRBD1 (6 bases). V lost 5 bases, J lost 7 bases, and 14 bases lay in between. In germline, CDR1 is MNHEY, CDR2 SVGAGI. The CDR3 extends over 13 amino acids. The CDR3 region is CASSIRQELGYTF. In DNA, the CDR3 is TGTGCCAGCAGTATCCGACAGGAACTTGGCTACACCTTC.

Only a few counts were recorded for this clonotype. This sequence joins TRBV4-2 and TRBJ1-2, with 7 bases aligning to TRBD1. This CDR3 region has 15 residues. Trimming removed 0 bases from V and 6 bases from J; junction bases left unmatched: 7. The germline V gene has CDR1 LGHNA and CDR2 YNFKEQ. For the CDR3, the DNA is TGTGCCAGCAGCCAAGATCGCACAGGGGAGAATGGCTACACCTTC. This codes for CASSQDRTGENGYTF.

This chain uses TRBV27 with TRBJ2-1; 9 bases align to TRBD1. This CDR3 is built from 16 residues. Trimming removed 5 bases from V and 7 bases from J; junction bases left unmatched: 12. Germline V gives CDR1 MNHEY, CDR2 SMNVEV (reference sequence). The CDR3 reads CASSTPSQGAANEQFF. The CDR3 region has the DNA TGTGCCAGCAGTACCCCTTCACAGGGGGCCGCGAATGAGCAGTTCTTC.

The V gene is TRBV5-1, the J gene TRBJ2-5; TRBD1 aligns across 8 bases. This CDR3 contains 14 residues. V shed 3 bases, J shed 3 bases, and the junction held 4 bases outside the gene matches. CDR1 and CDR2 from the germline V gene are SGHRS and YFSETQ. This CDR3 is CASSWTGSEETQYF. CDR3 in DNA: TGCGCCAGCAGCTGGACAGGGTCGGAAGAGACCCAGTACTTC. Looking up the rest from reference TRBV5-1 and TRBJ2-5 gives the full variable domain: KAGVTQTPRYLIKTRGQQVTLSCSPISGHRSVSWYQQTPGQGLQFLFEYFSETQRNKGNFPGRFSGRQFSNSRSEMNVSTLELGDSALYLCASSWTGSEETQYFGPGTRLLVL.

The gene calls are TRBV4-2 and TRBJ1-2; no clear D gene. CDR3 length: 15 amino acids. The germline V gene encodes CDR1 LGHNA and CDR2 YNFKEQ. The V gene lost 1 base and the J gene lost 1 base, with 10 bases spanning the gap. CDR3 in DNA: TGTGCCAGCAGCCAAGCCCAGGACCTTAACTATGGCTACACCTTC. Translating it yields CASSQAQDLNYGYTF.

Comment on this clonotype: An end of the junction differs from the germline gene, which may be a read error. The chain links TRBV6-5 to TRBJ2-3, with D possibly TRBD1 on 7 matching bases. This CDR3 spans 15 amino acids. Germline CDR1 MNHEY, CDR2 SVGAGI. CDR3 region: CASSLRQGGTDAQYF. CDR3 bases: TGTGCCAGCAGCCTCAGACAGGGAGGCACAGATGCGCAGTATTTT.

The chain carries TRBV28 and TRBJ2-4; TRBD2 matches at 7 bases. The assigned J gene may be wrong: the sequence end matches TRBJ2-7 better. Germline loops: CDR1 MDHEN, CDR2 SYDVKM. The CDR3 contains 14 residues. This CDR3 reads CASSSSSGYYEQYF. The CDR3 DNA is TGTGCCAGCAGTTCGTCTAGCGGTTACTACGAGCAGTACTTC.

The sample holds a few counts of this clonotype. The chain couples TRBV29-1 to TRBJ2-1; 10 bases are shared with TRBD2. This CDR3 contains 15 residues. Germline V gene sequence: CDR1 SQVTM, CDR2 ANQGSEA. V lost 1 base and J lost 8; bases outside the gene matches: 8. CDR3 loop: CSVEAVSGGADEQFF. CDR3 coding DNA: TGCAGCGTTGAAGCGGTCAGCGGGGGGGCCGATGAGCAGTTCTTC.

The V gene is TRBV29-1, the J gene TRBJ2-1; tentative D call: TRBD1 (5 bases). The CDR3 loop spans 13 amino acids. V was clipped by 6 bases and J by 6 bases, with 15 bases between them. CDR1 is SQVTM and CDR2 is ANQGSEA in the germline V gene. The chain's CDR3 is CSVATGSPNEQFF. CDR3 nucleotide sequence: TGCAGCGTGGCAACAGGCTCCCCCAATGAGCAGTTCTTC.

The gene calls are TRBV12-3 or TRBV12-4 and TRBJ2-7; TRBD2 might be the D (5 bases). CDR3 size: 13 residues. With 7 bases removed from V and 7 bases from J, the gap between germline ends came to 17 bases. CDR3 protein: CASTPFGSWEQYF. As DNA, the CDR3 is TGTGCCAGCACCCCTTTTGGGAGCTGGGAGCAGTACTTC.

This chain joins TRBV4-2 and TRBJ1-2; D is ambiguous. This CDR3 has 14 amino acids. Trimming took off 0 bases at V and 7 bases at J, with 12 bases between the two ends. Germline loops: CDR1 LGHNA, CDR2 YNFKEQ. The CDR3 DNA follows: TGTGCCAGCAGCCAAGATGCGAAGTCCCGTGGCTACACCTTC. Residues: CASSQDAKSRGYTF.

In its sample, this clonotype was seen a few times. This sequence joins TRBV5-1 and TRBJ2-1; TRBD1 is a possible D gene (6 bases). The CDR3 contains 14 residues. CDR1 and CDR2 (germline): SGHRS, YFSETQ. V was cut by 7 bases and J by 1 base, with 12 bases left in between. In DNA, the CDR3 is TGCGCCAGCTATACCGGGACATCCTACAATGAGCAGTTCTTC. Translating it yields CASYTGTSYNEQFF.

The chain joins TRBV18 to TRBJ1-1, with unresolved D. Germline CDR1 reads KGHSH; CDR2 reads LQKENI. V was shortened by 2 bases and J by 3 bases, with 13 bases between the two germline ends. The CDR3 covers 15 residues. DNA for the CDR3: TGTGCCAGCTCACCAATGGCGGGAACTTACACTGAAGCTTTCTTT. Translation: CASSPMAGTYTEAFF.

The chain carries TRBV7-2 and TRBJ1-1; 7 bases are shared with TRBD1. The CDR3 runs to 15 residues. Germline V lookup: CDR1 SGHTA, CDR2 FQGNSA. V dropped 2 bases and J dropped 4; count of bases not matched to a gene: 7. The CDR3 region is CASSLFTQGGTEAFF. CDR3 sequence (DNA): TGTGCCAGCAGCTTATTTACCCAGGGGGGCACTGAAGCTTTCTTT.

The gene calls are TRBV7-2 and TRBJ1-1, with 10 positions matching TRBD1. Germline-derived CDR1 and CDR2 are SGHTA and FQGNSA. The CDR3 runs 14 residues. V gave up 4 bases and J gave up 7 bases; unmatched junction bases: 6. The CDR3 is CASSSGQGVSEAFF. Written as DNA, the CDR3 is TGTGCCAGCAGCTCCGGACAGGGGGTGAGTGAAGCTTTCTTT.

This chain's CDR3 is CSATKGGMSNQPQHF. DNA for the CDR3: TGCAGTGCCACAAAGGGGGGGATGAGCAATCAGCCCCAGCATTTT. This chain links TRBV20-1 with TRBJ1-5, with D perhaps matching TRBD1 (6 bases). Trimming stripped 6 bases from V and 1 base from J, with 16 bases between. The V gene's germline CDR1 is DFQATT and CDR2 SNEGSKA (reference sequence). The CDR3 loop spans 15 amino acids.

The chain couples TRBV7-2 to TRBJ2-1, with 13 bases fitting TRBD2. Trimming removed 10 bases from V and 7 bases from J; junction bases left unmatched: 4. CDR3 length: 13 amino acids. Germline lookup yields CDR1 SGHTA and CDR2 FQGNSA. The CDR3 nucleotides read TGTGCCACCGGGACTAGCGGGGTGAATGAGCAGTTCTTC. Protein: CATGTSGVNEQFF.

On this clonotype: Sequence at one end of the junction differs from germline and may be a read error. This rearrangement joins TRBV10-3 to TRBJ2-3; unclear D gene. The germline gives CDR1 ENHRY, CDR2 SYGVKD. The CDR3 has 13 amino acids. CDR3 sequence: CTISESRRDTQYF. CDR3 sequence (DNA): TGTACCATCAGTGAGTCGAGAAGGGATACGCAGTATTTT.

This clonotype has just a few counts. J is TRBJ2-1 and V is TRBV19, with D unclear. This CDR3 region has 12 residues. From germline, CDR1 is LNHDA and CDR2 SQIVND (reference sequence). V lost 3 bases and J lost 10, with 10 bases in between. Written as DNA, the CDR3 is TGTGCCAGTAGTATGGGCAGCATCGAGCAGTTCTTC. Translated: CASSMGSIEQFF.

This clonotype occurred a few times. The chain carries TRBV5-1 and TRBJ2-7; D remains ambiguous. Germline values: CDR1 SGHRS, CDR2 YFSETQ. The CDR3 length is 14 residues. Trimming took 3 bases from V and 0 from J, leaving 10 bases between them. The CDR3 loop is CASSWASSSYEQYF. CDR3 DNA: TGCGCCAGCAGCTGGGCCTCCAGCTCCTACGAGCAGTACTTC.

J is TRBJ2-6 and V is TRBV15, with D perhaps matching TRBD1 or TRBD2 (5 bases each). This CDR3 is built from 18 residues. The germline CDR1 and CDR2 sequences are LNHNV and YYDKDF (reference sequence). Between the trimmed V and J ends, which lost 4 bases and 3 bases, there was a span of 19 bases. The CDR3 bases are TGTGCCACCAGCATCTGGACGGGACGGGGCTTTGGGGCCAACGTCCTGACTTTC. Its translation is CATSIWTGRGFGANVLTF.

This clonotype showed up just a few times. This sequence joins TRBV19 and TRBJ2-2; no reliable D call. This CDR3 comprises 14 residues. V was shortened by 3 bases and J by 2 bases, with 7 bases between the two germline ends. Per the germline V gene, CDR1 is LNHDA and CDR2 is SQIVND (reference sequence). CDR3 bases: TGTGCCAGTAGTATCGATGGAAACACCGGGGAGCTGTTTTTT. It is translated as CASSIDGNTGELFF.